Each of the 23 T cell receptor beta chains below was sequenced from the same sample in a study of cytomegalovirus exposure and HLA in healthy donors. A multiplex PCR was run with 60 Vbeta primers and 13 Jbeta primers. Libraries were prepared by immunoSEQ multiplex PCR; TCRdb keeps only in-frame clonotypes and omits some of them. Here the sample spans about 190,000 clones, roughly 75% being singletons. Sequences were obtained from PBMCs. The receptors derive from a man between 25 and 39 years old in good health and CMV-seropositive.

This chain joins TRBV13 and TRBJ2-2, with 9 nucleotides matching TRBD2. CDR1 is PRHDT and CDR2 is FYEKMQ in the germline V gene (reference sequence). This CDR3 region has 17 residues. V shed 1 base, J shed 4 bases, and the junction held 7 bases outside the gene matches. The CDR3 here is CASSLASSGTSTGELFF. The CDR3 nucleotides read TGTGCCAGCAGCTTAGCATCTAGCGGGACCTCCACCGGGGAGCTGTTTTTT.

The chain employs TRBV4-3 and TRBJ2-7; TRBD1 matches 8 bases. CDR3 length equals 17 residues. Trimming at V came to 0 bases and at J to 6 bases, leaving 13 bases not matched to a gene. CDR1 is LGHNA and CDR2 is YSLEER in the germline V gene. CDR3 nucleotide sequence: TGCGCCAGCAGCCAAGAGCTTGGGGGCAGGGGGCTTGTCGAGCAGTACTTC. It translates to CASSQELGGRGLVEQYF.

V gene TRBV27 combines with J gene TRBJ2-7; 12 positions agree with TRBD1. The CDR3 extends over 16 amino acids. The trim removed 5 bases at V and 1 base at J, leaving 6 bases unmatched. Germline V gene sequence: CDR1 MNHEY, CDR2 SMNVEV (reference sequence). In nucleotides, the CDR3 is TGTGCCAGCAGTGTCGGGACAGGGGGCGAATCCTACGAGCAGTACTTC. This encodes CASSVGTGGESYEQYF.

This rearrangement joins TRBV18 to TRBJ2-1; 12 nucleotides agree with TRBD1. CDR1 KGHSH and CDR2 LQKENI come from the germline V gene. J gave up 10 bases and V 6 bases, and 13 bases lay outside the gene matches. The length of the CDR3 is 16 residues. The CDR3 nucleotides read TGTGCCAGCTCTTCGTCGATCGGGACAGGGGGCCGAGAGCAGTTCTTC. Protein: CASSSSIGTGGREQFF.

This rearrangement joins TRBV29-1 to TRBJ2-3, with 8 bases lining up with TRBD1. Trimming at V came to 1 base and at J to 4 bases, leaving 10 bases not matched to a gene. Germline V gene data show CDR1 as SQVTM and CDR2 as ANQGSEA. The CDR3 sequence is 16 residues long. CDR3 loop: CSVEGVEGRGPDTQYF. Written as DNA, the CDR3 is TGCAGCGTTGAAGGAGTGGAGGGCAGGGGGCCAGATACGCAGTATTTT.

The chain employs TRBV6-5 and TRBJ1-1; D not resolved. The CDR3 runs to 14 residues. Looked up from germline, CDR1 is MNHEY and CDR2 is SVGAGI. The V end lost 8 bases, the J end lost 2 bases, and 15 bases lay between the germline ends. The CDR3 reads CASAREHLNTEAFF. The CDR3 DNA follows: TGTGCCAGCGCTCGAGAGCATTTAAACACTGAAGCTTTCTTT.

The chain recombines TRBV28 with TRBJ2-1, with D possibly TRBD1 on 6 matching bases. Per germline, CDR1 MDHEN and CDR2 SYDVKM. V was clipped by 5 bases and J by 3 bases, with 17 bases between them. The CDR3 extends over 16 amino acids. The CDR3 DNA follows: TGTGCCAGCAGTCCGCCGACAGGTGGAGTCTACAATGAGCAGTTCTTC. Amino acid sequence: CASSPPTGGVYNEQFF.

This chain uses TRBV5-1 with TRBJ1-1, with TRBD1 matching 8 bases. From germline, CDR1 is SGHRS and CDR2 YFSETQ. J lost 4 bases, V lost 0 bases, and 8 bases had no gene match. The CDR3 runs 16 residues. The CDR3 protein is CASSLAGQGAGTEAFF. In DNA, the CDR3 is TGCGCCAGCAGCTTGGCCGGGCAGGGGGCCGGCACTGAAGCTTTCTTT. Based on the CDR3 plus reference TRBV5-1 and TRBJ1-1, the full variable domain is KAGVTQTPRYLIKTRGQQVTLSCSPISGHRSVSWYQQTPGQGLQFLFEYFSETQRNKGNFPGRFSGRQFSNSRSEMNVSTLELGDSALYLCASSLAGQGAGTEAFFGQGTRLTVV.

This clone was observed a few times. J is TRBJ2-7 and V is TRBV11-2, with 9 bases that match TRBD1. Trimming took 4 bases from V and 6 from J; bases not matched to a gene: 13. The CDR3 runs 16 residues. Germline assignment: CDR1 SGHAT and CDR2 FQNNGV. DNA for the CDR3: TGTGCCAGCAGCTCACTTCCGGGACAGGGACGTTCCGAGCAGTACTTC. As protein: CASSSLPGQGRSEQYF. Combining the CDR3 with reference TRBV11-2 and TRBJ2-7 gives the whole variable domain EAGVAQSPRYKIIEKRQSVAFWCNPISGHATLYWYQQILGQGPKLLIQFQNNGVVDDSQLPKDRFSAERLKGVDSTLKIQPAKLEDSAVYLCASSSLPGQGRSEQYFGPGTRLTVT.

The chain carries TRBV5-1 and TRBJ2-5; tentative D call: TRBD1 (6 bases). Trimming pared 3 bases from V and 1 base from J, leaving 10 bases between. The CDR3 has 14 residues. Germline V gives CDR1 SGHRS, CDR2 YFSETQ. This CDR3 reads CASSSGQFQETQYF. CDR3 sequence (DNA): TGCGCCAGCAGCTCCGGACAGTTCCAAGAGACCCAGTACTTC.

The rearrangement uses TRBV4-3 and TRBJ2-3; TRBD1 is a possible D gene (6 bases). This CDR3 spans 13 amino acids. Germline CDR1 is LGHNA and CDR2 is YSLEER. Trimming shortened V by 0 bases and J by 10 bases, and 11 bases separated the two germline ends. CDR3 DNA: TGCGCCAGCAGCCAAGATAACAGGGAGCCGCAGTATTTT. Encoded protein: CASSQDNREPQYF.

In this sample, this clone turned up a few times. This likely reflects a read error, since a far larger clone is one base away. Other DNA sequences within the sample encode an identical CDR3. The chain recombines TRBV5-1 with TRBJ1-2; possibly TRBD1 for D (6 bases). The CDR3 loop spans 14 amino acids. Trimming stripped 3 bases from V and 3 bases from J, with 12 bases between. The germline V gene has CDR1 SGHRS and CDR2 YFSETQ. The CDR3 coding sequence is TGCGCCAGCAGCTCAAGGGGGGGGTACTATGGCTACACCTTC. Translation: CASSSRGGYYGYTF.

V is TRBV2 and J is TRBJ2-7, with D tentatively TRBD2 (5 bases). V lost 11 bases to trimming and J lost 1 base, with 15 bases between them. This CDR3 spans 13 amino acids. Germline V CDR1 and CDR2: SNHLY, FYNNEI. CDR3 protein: CAVTAGDSYEQYF. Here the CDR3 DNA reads TGTGCCGTCACCGCCGGGGATTCCTACGAGCAGTACTTC.

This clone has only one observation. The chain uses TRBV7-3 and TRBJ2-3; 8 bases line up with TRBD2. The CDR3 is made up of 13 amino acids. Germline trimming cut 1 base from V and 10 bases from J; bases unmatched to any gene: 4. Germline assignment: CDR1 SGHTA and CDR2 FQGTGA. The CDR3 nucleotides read TGTGCCAGCAGCTTAAGGCGGGAGGACCCGCAGTATTTT. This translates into CASSLRREDPQYF.

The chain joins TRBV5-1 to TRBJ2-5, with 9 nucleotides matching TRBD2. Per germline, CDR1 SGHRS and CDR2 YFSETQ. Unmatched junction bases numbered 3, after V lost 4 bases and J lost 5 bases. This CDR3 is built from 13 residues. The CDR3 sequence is CASSGGLAETQYF. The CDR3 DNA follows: TGCGCCAGCAGCGGTGGACTAGCGGAGACCCAGTACTTC.

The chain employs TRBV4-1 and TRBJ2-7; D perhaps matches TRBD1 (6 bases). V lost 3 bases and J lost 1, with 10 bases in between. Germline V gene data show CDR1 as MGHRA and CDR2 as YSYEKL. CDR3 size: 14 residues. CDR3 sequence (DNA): TGCGCCAGCAGCCAGACGACAGGTTCCTACGAGCAGTACTTC. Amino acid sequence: CASSQTTGSYEQYF.

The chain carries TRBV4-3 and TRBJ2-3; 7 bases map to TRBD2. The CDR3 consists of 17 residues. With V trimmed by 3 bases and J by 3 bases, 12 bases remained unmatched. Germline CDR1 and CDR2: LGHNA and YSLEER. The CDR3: CASSHSPSGAPTDTQYF. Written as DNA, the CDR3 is TGCGCCAGCAGCCATTCCCCCAGCGGGGCCCCGACAGATACGCAGTATTTT.

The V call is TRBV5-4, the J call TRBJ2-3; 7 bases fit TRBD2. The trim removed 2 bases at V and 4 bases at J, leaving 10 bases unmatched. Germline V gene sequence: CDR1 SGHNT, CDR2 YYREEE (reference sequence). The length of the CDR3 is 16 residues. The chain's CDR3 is CASSFEPGLNSDTQYF. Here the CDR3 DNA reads TGTGCCAGCAGCTTCGAACCGGGACTAAATTCAGATACGCAGTATTTT.

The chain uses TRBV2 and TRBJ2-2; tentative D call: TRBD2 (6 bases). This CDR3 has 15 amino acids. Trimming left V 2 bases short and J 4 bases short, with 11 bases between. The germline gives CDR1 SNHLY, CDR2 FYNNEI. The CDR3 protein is CASSESLASTGELFF. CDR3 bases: TGTGCCAGCAGTGAAAGTCTAGCGAGCACCGGGGAGCTGTTTTTT.

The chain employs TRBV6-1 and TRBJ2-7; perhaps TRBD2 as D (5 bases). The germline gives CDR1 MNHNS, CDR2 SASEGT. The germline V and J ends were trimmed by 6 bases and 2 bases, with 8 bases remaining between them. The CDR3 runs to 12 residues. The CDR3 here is CASSPGTYEQYF. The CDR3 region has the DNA TGTGCCAGCAGCCCGGGAACCTACGAGCAGTACTTC.

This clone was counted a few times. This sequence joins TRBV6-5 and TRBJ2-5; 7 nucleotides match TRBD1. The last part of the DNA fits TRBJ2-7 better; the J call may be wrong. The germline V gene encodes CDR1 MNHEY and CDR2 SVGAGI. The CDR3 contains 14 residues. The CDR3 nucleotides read TGTGCCAGCAGTTACGGGCAGGGGGCCTACGAGCAGTACTTC. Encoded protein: CASSYGQGAYEQYF.

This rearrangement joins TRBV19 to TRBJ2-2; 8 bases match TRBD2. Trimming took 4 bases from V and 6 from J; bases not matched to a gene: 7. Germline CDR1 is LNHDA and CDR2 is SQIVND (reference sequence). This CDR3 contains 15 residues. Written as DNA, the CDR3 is TGTGCCAGTAGTAATACAGGGACTAGTCCCGGGGAGCTGTTTTTT. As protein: CASSNTGTSPGELFF.

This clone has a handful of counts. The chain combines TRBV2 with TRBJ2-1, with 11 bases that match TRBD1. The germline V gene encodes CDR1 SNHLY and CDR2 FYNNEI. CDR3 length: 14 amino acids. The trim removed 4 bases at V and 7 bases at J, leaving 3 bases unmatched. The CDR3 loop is CASSAGTGGNEQFF. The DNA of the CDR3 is TGTGCCAGCAGTGCAGGGACAGGGGGAAATGAGCAGTTCTTC.